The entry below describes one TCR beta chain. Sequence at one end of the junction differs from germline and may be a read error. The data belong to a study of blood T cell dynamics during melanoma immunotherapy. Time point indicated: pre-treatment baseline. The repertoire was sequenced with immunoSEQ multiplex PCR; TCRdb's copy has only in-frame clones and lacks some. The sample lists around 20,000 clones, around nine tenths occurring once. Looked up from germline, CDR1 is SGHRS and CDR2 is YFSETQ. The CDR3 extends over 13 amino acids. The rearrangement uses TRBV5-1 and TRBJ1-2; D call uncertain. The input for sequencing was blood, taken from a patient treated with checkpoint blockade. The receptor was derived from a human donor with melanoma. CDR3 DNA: TGCGCCAGCAGCTTGGGTAGGGCAGAGTCCCTTCACTTC. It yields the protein CASSLGRAESLHF.